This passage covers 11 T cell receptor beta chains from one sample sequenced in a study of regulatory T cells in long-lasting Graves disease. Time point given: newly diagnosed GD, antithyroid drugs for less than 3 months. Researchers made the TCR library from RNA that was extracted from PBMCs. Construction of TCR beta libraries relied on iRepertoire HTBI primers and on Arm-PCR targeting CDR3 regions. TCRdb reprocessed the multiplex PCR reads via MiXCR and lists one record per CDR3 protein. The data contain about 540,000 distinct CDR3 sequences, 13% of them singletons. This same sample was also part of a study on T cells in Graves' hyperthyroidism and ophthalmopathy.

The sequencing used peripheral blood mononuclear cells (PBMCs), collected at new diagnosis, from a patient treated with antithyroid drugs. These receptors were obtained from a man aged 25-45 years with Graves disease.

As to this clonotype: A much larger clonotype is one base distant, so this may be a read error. CDR3 in amino acids: CASGPQGESTDTQYF. The DNA for the CDR3 is TGTGCCAGCGGCCCCCAGGGGGAGAGCACAGATACGCAGTATTTT. The rearrangement joins TRBV12-3 or TRBV12-4 to TRBJ2-3, with 7 nucleotides matching TRBD1. Germline trimming cut 8 bases from V and 0 bases from J; bases unmatched to any gene: 8. CDR3 length: 15 amino acids.

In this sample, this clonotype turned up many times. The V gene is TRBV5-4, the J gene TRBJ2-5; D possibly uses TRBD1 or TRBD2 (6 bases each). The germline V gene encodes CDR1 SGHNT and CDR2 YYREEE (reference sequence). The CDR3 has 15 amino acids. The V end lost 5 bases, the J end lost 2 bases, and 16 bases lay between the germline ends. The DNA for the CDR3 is TGTGCCAGCAGGCAACAGGGCCGGGAGCAAGAGACCCAGTACTTC. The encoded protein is CASRQQGREQETQYF.

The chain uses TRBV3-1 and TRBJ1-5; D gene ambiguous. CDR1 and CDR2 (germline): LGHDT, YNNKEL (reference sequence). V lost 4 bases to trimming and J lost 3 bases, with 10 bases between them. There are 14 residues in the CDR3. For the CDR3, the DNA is TGTGCCAGCAGCCCGAGAGGCCACAATCAGCCCCAGCATTTT. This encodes CASSPRGHNQPQHF. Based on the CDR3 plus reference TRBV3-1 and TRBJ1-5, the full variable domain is DTAVSQTPKYLVTQMGNDKSIKCEQNLGHDTMYWYKQDSKKFLKIMFSYNNKELIINETVPNRFSPKSPDKAHLNLHINSLELGDSAVYFCASSPRGHNQPQHFGDGTRLSIL.

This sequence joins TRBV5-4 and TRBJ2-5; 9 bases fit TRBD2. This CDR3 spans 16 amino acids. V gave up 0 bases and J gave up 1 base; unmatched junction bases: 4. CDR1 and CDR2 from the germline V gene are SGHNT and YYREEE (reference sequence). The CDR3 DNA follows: TGTGCCAGCAGCTTGGGGTCTAGCGGGGCCCAAGAGACCCAGTACTTC. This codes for CASSLGSSGAQETQYF. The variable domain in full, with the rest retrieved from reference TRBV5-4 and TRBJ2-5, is ETGVTQSPTHLIKTRGQQVTLRCSSQSGHNTVSWYQQALGQGPQFIFQYYREEENGRGNFPPRFSGLQFPNYSSELNVNALELDDSALYLCASSLGSSGAQETQYFGPGTRLLVL.

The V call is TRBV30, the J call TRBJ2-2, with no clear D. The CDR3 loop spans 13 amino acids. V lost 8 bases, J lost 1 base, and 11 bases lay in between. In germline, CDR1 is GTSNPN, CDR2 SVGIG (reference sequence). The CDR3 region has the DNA TGTGCCCGGAACAACTTGAACACCGGGGAGCTGTTTTTT. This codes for CARNNLNTGELFF.

CDR3 in DNA: TGTGCCAGCAGTTTCAGGGGGCCATATGGCTACACCTTC. Its protein product is CASSFRGPYGYTF. This chain links TRBV12-3 or TRBV12-4 with TRBJ1-2; 8 bases align to TRBD1. Germline trimming cut 3 bases from V and 5 bases from J; bases unmatched to any gene: 2. This CDR3 has 13 amino acids.

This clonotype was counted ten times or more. The CDR3 coding sequence is TGTGCCAGCAGCCAGCGTCGGGCGGAGCAGTACTTC. Its translation is CASSQRRAEQYF. The chain has TRBV3-1 and TRBJ2-7; D is unresolved. Trimming cost V 3 bases and J 7 bases, with 10 bases left between them. Germline assignment: CDR1 LGHDT and CDR2 YNNKEL (reference sequence). This CDR3 region has 12 residues.

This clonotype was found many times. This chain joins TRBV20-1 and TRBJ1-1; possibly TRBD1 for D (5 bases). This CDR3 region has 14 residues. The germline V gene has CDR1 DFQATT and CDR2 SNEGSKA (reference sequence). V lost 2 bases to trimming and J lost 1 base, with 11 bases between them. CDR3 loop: CSARTGSGNTEAFF. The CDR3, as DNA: TGCAGTGCTAGAACAGGTTCGGGGAACACTGAAGCTTTCTTT.

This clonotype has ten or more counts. The CDR3 here is CASSTHTDTQYF. CDR3 coding DNA: TGCGCCAGCAGCACCCACACAGATACGCAGTATTTT. J is TRBJ2-3 and V is TRBV5-1, with D hard to call. Trimming cost V 4 bases and J 2 bases, with 5 bases left between them. Germline-derived CDR1 and CDR2 are SGHRS and YFSETQ. CDR3 length equals 12 residues.

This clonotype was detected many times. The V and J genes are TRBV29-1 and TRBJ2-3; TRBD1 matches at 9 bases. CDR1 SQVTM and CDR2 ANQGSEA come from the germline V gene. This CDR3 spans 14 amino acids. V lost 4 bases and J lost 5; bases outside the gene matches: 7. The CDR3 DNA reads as TGCAGCGTTGGCGGAGGACAGGGGTTAGATACGCAGTATTTT. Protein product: CSVGGGQGLDTQYF.

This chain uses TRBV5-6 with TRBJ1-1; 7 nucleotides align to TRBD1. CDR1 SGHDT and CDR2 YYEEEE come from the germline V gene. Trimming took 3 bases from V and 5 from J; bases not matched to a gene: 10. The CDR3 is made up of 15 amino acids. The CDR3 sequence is CASSYEGQGVTEAFF. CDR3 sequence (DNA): TGTGCCAGCAGCTATGAGGGGCAGGGGGTTACTGAAGCTTTCTTT.